This record covers a single T cell receptor beta chain. What it binds is not known. Assay: immunoSEQ multiplex PCR; the TCRdb copy retains only in-frame clones and omits some. Of about 120,000 clones in the sample, about 91% were seen once. This specimen comes from a study of cytomegalovirus exposure and HLA in healthy donors. In the study overall: The 110 or so validation repertoires used a platform that matched the one used for the roughly 700 first-cohort repertoires, as a later analysis reported. Whole-study results and caveats: According to the study, approximately 150 TCR beta chains were cytomegalovirus-associated. Specificity of a few CMV-associated chains for CMV antigens was verified in vitro.

This CDR3 has 16 residues. V lost 3 bases and J lost 1, with 15 bases in between. The germline V gene has CDR1 LNHNV and CDR2 YYDKDF (reference sequence). The J gene is TRBJ1-2, the V gene TRBV15, with D possibly being TRBD1 (5 bases). This receptor was identified in a young woman in good health and CMV-seronegative. Sequencing was done on a sample of PBMCs. CDR3: CATSSGGGGDNYGYTF. Written as DNA, the CDR3 is TGTGCCACCAGCAGTGGGGGGGGAGGAGATAACTATGGCTACACCTTC.